These 26 T cell receptor beta chains came from one sample sequenced in a study of cytomegalovirus exposure and HLA in healthy donors (dated 2017 in TCRdb). Library method: the immunoSEQ multiplex PCR assay. For the multiplex PCR, a mixture combining 60 forward primers for TCR Vbeta segments and 13 reverse primers for TCR Jbeta segments was used. TCRdb limited this immuneACCESS table to in-frame rearrangements with V and J called. A share of clones is missing; checked studies link under half to unresolved V genes, and the rest is unexplained. The sample yields some 130,000 clones; 75% to 90% were counted once. In total, the top ten clones hold roughly 2.5% of the sample. Material: PBMCs. These receptors came from a man aged 30 to 45 in good health and CMV-seronegative.

This clone showed up just a few times. The J gene is TRBJ1-1, the V gene TRBV4-1, with D perhaps matching TRBD1 (5 bases). V dropped 2 bases and J dropped 6 bases, with 16 bases sitting between them. Germline CDR1 and CDR2: MGHRA and YSYEKL. This CDR3 comprises 15 residues. DNA of the CDR3: TGCGCCAGCAGCCAACTAATTCAGGGATCCCCTGAAGCTTTCTTT. Amino acids: CASSQLIQGSPEAFF.

V is TRBV27 and J is TRBJ2-3; 8 bases line up with TRBD1. The CDR3 length is 15 residues. J lost 1 base, V lost 6 bases, and 6 bases had no gene match. Germline V lookup: CDR1 MNHEY, CDR2 SMNVEV (reference sequence). As DNA, the CDR3 is TGTGCCAGCAGGTACAGGGGGTCGGGCACAGATACGCAGTATTTT. It yields the protein CASRYRGSGTDTQYF.

This clone was picked up a small number of times. The chain links TRBV28 to TRBJ1-1; D perhaps matches TRBD1 (5 bases). The CDR3 length is 13 residues. V shed 3 bases and J shed 6 bases, with 11 bases lying between them. The germline gives CDR1 MDHEN, CDR2 SYDVKM. The CDR3 sequence: CASSFRGWAEAFF. Here the CDR3 DNA reads TGTGCCAGCAGTTTTAGGGGTTGGGCTGAAGCTTTCTTT.

CDR3 coding DNA: TGTGCCAGTACCGGTCAGGGCGGTTGGCATTTT. This codes for CASTGQGGWHF. The chain links TRBV19 to TRBJ1-5; tentatively, D is TRBD1 (5 bases). CDR3 length equals 11 residues. V dropped 7 bases and J dropped 15 bases, with 16 bases sitting between them. The germline gives CDR1 LNHDA, CDR2 SQIVND (reference sequence). Full variable domain (outside the CDR3, taken from reference TRBV19 and TRBJ1-5): DGGITQSPKYLFRKEGQNVTLSCEQNLNHDAMYWYRQDPGQGLRLIYYSQIVNDFQKGDIAEGYSVSREKKESFPLTVTSAQKNPTAFYLCASTGQGGWHFGDGTRLSIL.

The V gene is TRBV11-2, the J gene TRBJ2-1, with D perhaps TRBD2 (6 bases). Germline lookup yields CDR1 SGHAT and CDR2 FQNNGV. The ends were cut back, 6 bases at V and 4 bases at J, with 16 bases in the middle. This CDR3 is 15 amino acids long. As DNA, the CDR3 is TGTGCCAGCAGTTCGCCGGGAGTAAGGTACAATGAGCAGTTCTTC. It specifies CASSSPGVRYNEQFF.

V gene TRBV2 combines with J gene TRBJ2-5, with a weak D call TRBD1 (6 bases). Trimming stripped 7 bases from V and 9 bases from J, with 18 bases between. The CDR3 has 13 residues. From germline, CDR1 is SNHLY and CDR2 FYNNEI. The CDR3 protein is CASKTDSSGAQYF. The CDR3 coding sequence is TGTGCCAGCAAAACGGACAGCTCGGGCGCCCAGTACTTC.

The chain combines TRBV19 with TRBJ2-7; 9 bases map to TRBD1. The V segment lost 7 bases and the J segment 5 bases; nucleotides outside the gene matches: 12. The CDR3 is 15 amino acids. Per germline, CDR1 LNHDA and CDR2 SQIVND (reference sequence). CDR3 nucleotides: TGTGCCAGTAAGTCATTCGGGACAGGGAGCGACGAGCAGTACTTC. It encodes CASKSFGTGSDEQYF.

V and J are TRBV7-9 and TRBJ1-2, with 8 bases identical to TRBD1. V shed 2 bases and J 8 bases; nucleotides not matched to a gene: 13. The length of the CDR3 is 16 residues. The germline gives CDR1 SEHNR, CDR2 FQNEAQ (reference sequence). The CDR3 bases are TGTGCCAGCAGCTTATTTTTCAAGGACAGGGCGGGGGGCTACACCTTC. It codes for CASSLFFKDRAGGYTF.

The J gene is TRBJ2-3, the V gene TRBV27; unclear D gene. V lost 6 bases, J lost 7 bases, and 5 bases lay in between. CDR3 size: 10 residues. Germline CDR1 MNHEY, CDR2 SMNVEV (reference sequence). CDR3 region: CASSLYTQYF. CDR3 nucleotide sequence: TGTGCCAGCAGCTTGTATACGCAGTATTTT.

The chain is built from TRBV2 and TRBJ1-2; no clear D gene. The CDR3 loop spans 15 amino acids. V gave up 6 bases and J gave up 2 bases, with 16 bases separating them. Looked up from germline, CDR1 is SNHLY and CDR2 is FYNNEI. CDR3 in amino acids: CASSQDLLSNYGYTF. The DNA for the CDR3 is TGTGCCAGCAGCCAGGACTTGCTATCGAACTATGGCTACACCTTC.

This chain uses TRBV20-1 with TRBJ2-7; D is possibly TRBD1 (5 bases). V was cut by 6 bases and J by 3 bases, with 9 bases left in between. The CDR3 length is 11 residues. From germline, CDR1 is DFQATT and CDR2 SNEGSKA (reference sequence). CDR3 bases: TGCAGTGCAGGGGAACTCTACGAGCAGTACTTC. Residues: CSAGELYEQYF.

A note on this clone: Its ends do not fully match the called genes, so a read error is possible. The chain has TRBV2 and TRBJ2-5, with TRBD2 matching 7 bases. CDR3 length: 12 amino acids. Germline V gene data show CDR1 as SNHLY and CDR2 as FYNNEI. CDR3 protein: CASSDGVGGPDF. The DNA for the CDR3 is TGTGCCAGCAGTGATGGAGTGGGAGGGCCCGACTTC.

This clone was observed once. This chain joins TRBV25-1 and TRBJ2-3, with 15 bases matching TRBD2. CDR1 is MGHDK and CDR2 is SYGVNS in the germline V gene. Trimming at V came to 4 bases and at J to 5 bases, leaving 7 bases not matched to a gene. The CDR3 is 17 residues long. The CDR3 nucleotides read TGTGCCAGCAGTGCAGGACTAGCGGGAGGGTTACTAGATACGCAGTATTTT. Protein sequence: CASSAGLAGGLLDTQYF.

The rearrangement uses TRBV10-2 and TRBJ2-7, with 8 bases identical to TRBD2. The germline V gene encodes CDR1 WSHSY and CDR2 SAAADI. Trimming took 5 bases from V and 7 from J; bases not matched to a gene: 7. The CDR3 runs 13 residues. CDR3 sequence: CASSTGRAWEQYF. DNA for the CDR3: TGCGCCAGCAGTACCGGGAGGGCCTGGGAGCAGTACTTC.

This clone showed up just a few times. The chain couples TRBV7-2 to TRBJ2-7; no definite D call. The CDR3 loop spans 16 amino acids. Per the germline V gene, CDR1 is SGHTA and CDR2 is FQGNSA. V lost 0 bases and J 0 bases, leaving 12 bases between the germline ends. The CDR3 DNA reads as TGTGCCAGCAGCTTAGCGGGCGAGCCGACCTCCTACGAGCAGTACTTC. This sequence encodes CASSLAGEPTSYEQYF. Full variable domain (remainder filled in from reference TRBV7-2 and TRBJ2-7): GAGVSQSPSNKVTEKGKDVELRCDPISGHTALYWYRQSLGQGLEFLIYFQGNSAPDKSGLPSDRFSAERTGGSVSTLTIQRTQQEDSAVYLCASSLAGEPTSYEQYFGPGTRLTVT.

This rearrangement joins TRBV4-3 to TRBJ2-1; 12 nucleotides agree with TRBD2. The CDR3 consists of 20 residues. The ends lost 0 bases at V and 0 bases at J; junction bases unmatched: 9. The V gene's germline CDR1 is LGHNA and CDR2 YSLEER. The CDR3 DNA follows: TGCGCCAGCAGCCAAGAAGCTGGGACTAGCGGGCGAAGCTCCTACAATGAGCAGTTCTTC. Encoded protein: CASSQEAGTSGRSSYNEQFF.

This chain connects TRBV6-5 to TRBJ2-7; D remains unclear. Germline V gives CDR1 MNHEY, CDR2 SVGAGI. The ends were cut back, 5 bases at V and 3 bases at J, with 5 bases in the middle. The CDR3 covers 11 residues. The CDR3 loop reads CASSGRYEQYF. The CDR3 DNA follows: TGTGCCAGCAGTGGCCGCTACGAGCAGTACTTC.

The chain uses TRBV5-6 and TRBJ2-3, with 7 positions matching TRBD2. With 1 base clipped from V and 0 bases from J, the junction kept 2 bases outside the gene matches. Germline lookup yields CDR1 SGHDT and CDR2 YYEEEE. The length of the CDR3 is 15 residues. CDR3 sequence (DNA): TGTGCCAGCAGCTTGAGAGCGGGGAGCACAGATACGCAGTATTTT. It is translated as CASSLRAGSTDTQYF.

Concerning this clone itself: One end of the junction does not line up with germline, which may come from a read error. The chain combines TRBV10-3 with TRBJ1-2; no clear D gene. Germline V gives CDR1 ENHRY, CDR2 SYGVKD. The CDR3 runs 14 residues. CDR3 protein: CAISESPLYYGYPF. DNA for the CDR3: TGTGCCATCAGTGAGTCCCCACTTTACTATGGCTACCCCTTC.

The chain combines TRBV7-6 with TRBJ2-2; no definite D call. V lost 3 bases and J 5 bases, leaving 10 bases between the germline ends. The CDR3 is 14 amino acids. Germline assignment: CDR1 SGHVS and CDR2 FNYEAQ. Here the CDR3 DNA reads TGTGCCAGCAGCTTTGAGGCGGTTACCGGGGAGCTGTTTTTT. It codes for CASSFEAVTGELFF.

The chain is built from TRBV4-1 and TRBJ2-4, with TRBD1 matching 12 bases. CDR3 length: 20 amino acids. In germline, CDR1 is MGHRA, CDR2 YSYEKL. The V and J ends lost 1 base and 6 bases, in that order; junction bases with no gene match: 16. The CDR3 nucleotides read TGCGCCAGCAGCCAAGCGGGGGGTTGGGGACAGGGGGCGGGGGTAAACATTCAGTACTTC. The encoded protein is CASSQAGGWGQGAGVNIQYF.

The J gene is TRBJ2-2, the V gene TRBV11-3, with D tentatively TRBD2 (5 bases). This CDR3 is built from 14 residues. The germline gives CDR1 SGHNT, CDR2 YENEEA. V dropped 0 bases and J dropped 9 bases, with 11 bases sitting between them. The CDR3 is CASSLDRLAWELFF. The CDR3 DNA reads TGTGCCAGCAGCTTAGATCGGCTAGCCTGGGAGCTGTTTTTT.

This clone was observed a few times. V gene TRBV7-9 combines with J gene TRBJ2-7, with 7 bases matching TRBD1. Per germline, CDR1 SEHNR and CDR2 FQNEAQ (reference sequence). This CDR3 spans 15 amino acids. V dropped 1 base and J dropped 0; count of bases not matched to a gene: 3. DNA of the CDR3: TGTGCCAGCAGCTTAGGTCAGGGGGTCTCCTACGAGCAGTACTTC. Translated: CASSLGQGVSYEQYF.

The rearrangement links TRBV27 to TRBJ1-2, with D possibly being TRBD1 (5 bases). Trimming left V 2 bases short and J 4 bases short, with 20 bases between. CDR3 length equals 17 residues. The germline V gene encodes CDR1 MNHEY and CDR2 SMNVEV (reference sequence). CDR3 region: CASSLRGGQFATYGYTF. CDR3 sequence (DNA): TGTGCCAGCAGTTTAAGAGGTGGACAATTCGCTACCTATGGCTACACCTTC.

The chain uses TRBV27 and TRBJ2-3; D is perhaps TRBD2 (7 bases). The V gene lost 7 bases and the J gene lost 0 bases, with 17 bases spanning the gap. From germline, CDR1 is MNHEY and CDR2 SMNVEV (reference sequence). The CDR3 runs to 16 residues. The CDR3 sequence: CASTRGGSGSTDTQYF. The CDR3 DNA reads TGTGCCAGCACAAGGGGGGGGAGCGGGAGCACAGATACGCAGTATTTT.

This clone was seen only once. The chain has TRBV5-1 and TRBJ2-3; TRBD2 aligns across 12 bases. Germline CDR1 and CDR2: SGHRS and YFSETQ. The V gene end was trimmed by 4 bases and the J gene end by 4 bases; junction bases not matched to a gene: 7. The CDR3 length is 16 residues. The DNA for the CDR3 is TGCGCCAGCAGCGACTCTAGCGGGAGGGTGTCAGATACGCAGTATTTT. This codes for CASSDSSGRVSDTQYF.